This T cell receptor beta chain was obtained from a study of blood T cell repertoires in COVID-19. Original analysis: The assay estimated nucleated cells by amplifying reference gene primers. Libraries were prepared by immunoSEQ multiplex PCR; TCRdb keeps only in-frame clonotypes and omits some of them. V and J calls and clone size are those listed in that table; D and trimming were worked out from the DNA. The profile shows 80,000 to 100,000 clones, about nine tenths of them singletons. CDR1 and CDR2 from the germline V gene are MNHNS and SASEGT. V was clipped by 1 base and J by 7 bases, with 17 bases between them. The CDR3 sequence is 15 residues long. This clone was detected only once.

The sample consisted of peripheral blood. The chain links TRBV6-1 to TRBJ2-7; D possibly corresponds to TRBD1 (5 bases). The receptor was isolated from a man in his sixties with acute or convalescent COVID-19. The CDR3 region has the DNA TGTGCCAGCAGTGAAGTGCTTGCTAGGGCAGGGGAGCAGTACGTC. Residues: CASSEVLARAGEQYV.